The source of this T cell receptor (beta chain) is a study of T cells in Graves' hyperthyroidism and ophthalmopathy (dated by TCRdb to between 2017 and 2020). Looking at the study overall: Peripheral blood samples were taken at initial diagnosis, before any treatment was given. To identify TCR V-J signatures that set the groups apart, the researchers used a discovery cohort of approximately 98 patients, made up of approximately 43 with Graves' ophthalmopathy and about 60 with stable Graves' hyperthyroidism. An independent validation cohort of under 20 hyperthyroidism patients and roughly 16 patients who later progressed to ophthalmopathy tested prospective prediction of ophthalmopathy. The 95 to 100 discovery patients were randomly divided into training and test sets at a 7:3 ratio. The study also compared thyroid tissue and blood T-cell repertoires from several Graves' hyperthyroidism patients. Following sampling, methimazole starting at 30 mg daily was given to hyperthyroidism patients, and high-dose intravenous methylprednisolone was given to ophthalmopathy patients. TCR Vbeta CDR3 sequencing of fewer than 150 peripheral blood samples (more than 40 ophthalmopathy, about 75 hyperthyroidism and some 17 progressor patients) is reported in the paper. What the authors observed across the whole study: Blood samples also contained most of the expanded thyroid clonotypes (frequency above 0.001), which suggests that blood repertoires may reflect thyroid immune responses. In validation, progression to ophthalmopathy was predicted by the model with more than 65% sensitivity and about 72% specificity, a median of about 6.4 months before onset. In cross-validation, a model built on a 13 V-J signature told ophthalmopathy apart from stable hyperthyroidism with about 90% sensitivity and approximately 81% specificity, and in testing the same model reached 80%/75%. Sample size was not statistically predetermined, and investigators were not blinded to group allocation.

About this clonotype: Its antigen is currently not known. The input lacks base qualities; no much larger clone sits a single base away.

Including cysteine and phenylalanine, the CDR3 has 14 amino acids. Only the CDR3 DNA stays, 42 bases, in frame from base 1. The germline V gene yields MNHEY for CDR1 and SVGEGT for CDR2. V has 2 bases trimmed and J has 4 bases trimmed; junction bases matching no gene number 4. TCR beta CDR3 regions were amplified from RNA transcripts. For the first round of RT-PCR on the TCR CDR3, the HTBI primer set was used together with the Qiagen OneStep RT-PCR kit. Libraries were constructed in a second round of multiplex PCR, after which size selection and purification were performed. The libraries were sequenced on an Illumina HiSeq2000 using paired-end 100 bp reads. Per the authors' processing: SOAPnuke was used to process the raw data, with reads discarded if the reads contained adapters or uncalled bases, had a mean Phred below 15, or lacked an exact constant-primer or identifier match. High-quality paired reads were merged using COPE v1.2.5, and each unique nucleotide sequence was defined as a clonotype. Clonotypes were aligned to IMGT TRBV, TRBD and TRBJ reference segments using MiTCR v1.1. The analysis included only V-J combinations with a frequency above 0.0001, which together covered more than 99% of the repertoires. A TCS score was defined as the ratio between F50 (clonal expansion) and ExV (chaos), using BLOSUM62-based TCRdist between CDR3 peptides within each V-J. Welch's t-statistics and random forest reduced roughly 530 V-J features to 13, which were used in a naive Bayes classifier (R e1071). In-frame beta chains were kept once TCRdb had trimmed the public reads at Q25 with fastp and called clones with MiXCR. Records with the same CDR3 protein are collapsed into one entry carrying the most frequent genes and DNA. The V and J calls come from TCRdb's annotation, not from the publication. The sample table shows fewer than 600,000 distinct CDR3 sequences, and about 15% are seen once. The ten largest make up roughly 13% of the sample.

A patient counted as having stable Graves' hyperthyroidism if no progression to ophthalmopathy occurred over 18 months of follow-up. Hyperthyroidism patients were aged 18 to 65 years and newly diagnosed, with disease duration of less than 2 months. The study excluded patients with uncontrolled infections, other autoimmune diseases, pregnancy or lactation. Diagnoses relied on clinical symptoms, serum thyroxine and TRAb, thyroid ultrasound and orbital computed tomography. PBMCs were separated from roughly 9.6 ml of fresh peripheral blood using Ficoll-Paque density gradient centrifugation. Total RNA was extracted using Trizol reagent, and RNA quality was assessed on an Agilent 2100 Bioanalyzer.

Rearrangement joined TRBV6-2 or TRBV6-3 to TRBJ1-2; TRBD1 agrees with 7 junctional bases. The sequence derives from a woman aged 40 to 49 with Graves' hyperthyroidism. The sample consisted of blood. The nucleotide sequence is TGTGCCAGCAGTTACGCCGGACAGGTCTATGGCTACACCTTC. Its protein is CASSYAGQVYGYTF.